The 18 T cell receptor beta chains presented below share a single source sample, sequenced in a study of blood T cell repertoires in COVID-19. TCRdb's copy holds only in-frame clones and misses some; the assay was immunoSEQ multiplex PCR. The top ten hold less than 0.6% of the sample, which has about 150,000 clones, roughly nine tenths seen once. Sequencing was performed on peripheral blood. These receptor sequences come from a man aged 45-65 years with acute or convalescent COVID-19.

This clone was counted ten times or more. The chain employs TRBV24-1 and TRBJ1-2; 8 bases match TRBD1. The CDR3 covers 14 residues. The germline V gene encodes CDR1 KGHDR and CDR2 SFDVKD. J was trimmed by 4 bases and V by 3 bases; bases with no gene match: 3. In nucleotides, the CDR3 is TGTGCCACCAGTGATCGCGGGACAGGCTATGGCTACACCTTC. It specifies CATSDRGTGYGYTF.

The chain couples TRBV7-8 to TRBJ1-1; D is ambiguous. This CDR3 is 13 amino acids long. Per germline, CDR1 SGHVS and CDR2 FQNEAQ. V lost 5 bases to trimming and J lost 4 bases, with 11 bases between them. Written as DNA, the CDR3 is TGTGCCAGCAGCCACAGCTCAGCCACTGAAGCTTTCTTT. This gives the protein CASSHSSATEAFF.

This sequence joins TRBV7-3 and TRBJ2-1; D ambiguous. V was shortened by 0 bases and J by 9 bases, with 12 bases between the two germline ends. This CDR3 is 14 amino acids long. Germline values: CDR1 SGHTA, CDR2 FQGTGA. In DNA form, the CDR3 reads TGTGCCAGCAGCTTAACGCCTTTAGTCACTGAGCAGTTCTTC. Translating it yields CASSLTPLVTEQFF.

The chain combines TRBV6-2 or TRBV6-3 with TRBJ2-5, with a tentative D call TRBD2 (6 bases). Germline CDR1 reads MNHEY; CDR2 reads SVGEGT. The length of the CDR3 is 17 residues. Trimming took 5 bases from V and 3 from J, leaving 22 bases between them. CDR3 in DNA: TGTGCCAGCAGTCACCCCGGCTGGGGGGAGAGAGAAGAGACCCAGTACTTC. Translating it yields CASSHPGWGEREETQYF.

The table lists this clone with a count of one. This sequence joins TRBV6-5 and TRBJ2-5; TRBD2 matches at 7 bases. With 5 bases clipped from V and 5 bases from J, the junction kept 8 bases outside the gene matches. The CDR3 contains 14 residues. CDR1 and CDR2 from the germline V gene are MNHEY and SVGAGI. CDR3 nucleotide sequence: TGTGCCAGCAGTACTCGGACTAGATCCGAGACCCAGTACTTC. Translating it yields CASSTRTRSETQYF.

The gene calls are TRBV19 and TRBJ1-1, with D perhaps TRBD1 (6 bases). This CDR3 comprises 14 residues. Germline V CDR1 and CDR2: LNHDA, SQIVND (reference sequence). Trimming cost V 5 bases and J 4 bases, with 14 bases left between them. The CDR3 DNA follows: TGTGCCAGTAGTTACGAGACCAGGGGCACTGAAGCTTTCTTT. It translates to CASSYETRGTEAFF.

This chain links TRBV24-1 with TRBJ2-1; 13 bases align to TRBD2. The CDR3 loop spans 17 amino acids. The germline V gene encodes CDR1 KGHDR and CDR2 SFDVKD. After removal of 8 bases from V and 6 bases from J, the junction contained 12 bases not matched to a gene. The CDR3 DNA reads as TGTGCCACCACCCCCGGGACTAGCGGGGCGTCGGCCAATGAGCAGTTCTTC. Translated, it gives CATTPGTSGASANEQFF.

With respect to this clone: One junction end does not reproduce the germline sequence, and a read error may be involved. The CDR3 region has the DNA TGTGCCAGCAGTGAGAGACGGTTAGCTGGGAACACCATATATTTT. It codes for CASSERRLAGNTIYF. This rearrangement joins TRBV25-1 to TRBJ1-3; no clear D. The CDR3 contains 15 residues. Germline V gene sequence: CDR1 MGHDK, CDR2 SYGVNS.

The rearrangement uses TRBV7-2 and TRBJ1-3, with 11 bases aligning to TRBD1. CDR1 and CDR2 (germline): SGHTA, FQGNSA. The CDR3 covers 16 residues. Losses at the gene ends were 2 bases for V and 3 bases for J; bases not matched to a gene: 3. DNA for the CDR3: TGTGCCAGCAGCTTATTCGGGACAGGGGGTGGAAACACCATATATTTT. It encodes CASSLFGTGGGNTIYF.

This chain joins TRBV27 and TRBJ2-5; 10 bases align to TRBD2. After removal of 0 bases from V and 1 base from J, the junction contained 5 bases not matched to a gene. The CDR3 runs 17 residues. Per the germline V gene, CDR1 is MNHEY and CDR2 is SMNVEV (reference sequence). DNA of the CDR3: TGTGCCAGCAGTTTATCGGTGTTAGCGGGGGGCCAAGAGACCCAGTACTTC. This gives the protein CASSLSVLAGGQETQYF.

V is TRBV10-3 and J is TRBJ2-7; 8 bases agree with TRBD1. This CDR3 spans 16 amino acids. Germline lookup yields CDR1 ENHRY and CDR2 SYGVKD. V shed 6 bases, J shed 0 bases, and the junction held 10 bases outside the gene matches. CDR3 DNA: TGTGCCATCAGCCCCCGGGCGACAGGGGACTCCTACGAGCAGTACGTC. This translates into CAISPRATGDSYEQYV.

V gene TRBV5-5 combines with J gene TRBJ1-5; D is perhaps TRBD1 (6 bases). Looked up from germline, CDR1 is SGHKS and CDR2 is YYEKEE (reference sequence). V lost 2 bases, J lost 5 bases, and 11 bases lay in between. This CDR3 contains 14 residues. CDR3 DNA sequence: TGTGCCAGCAGCTTAAGGGACACCTATCAGCCCCAGCATTTT. Its translation is CASSLRDTYQPQHF. The full variable domain, completed using reference TRBV5-5 and TRBJ1-5, is DAGVTQSPTHLIKTRGQQVTLRCSPISGHKSVSWYQQVLGQGPQFIFQYYEKEERGRGNFPDRFSARQFPNYSSELNVNALLLGDSALYLCASSLRDTYQPQHFGDGTRLSIL.

The gene calls are TRBV5-1 and TRBJ2-3; D gene uncertain. The V end lost 5 bases, the J end lost 2 bases, and 18 bases lay between the germline ends. Germline V gene lookup returns CDR1 SGHRS and CDR2 YFSETQ. This CDR3 contains 16 residues. CDR3 amino acids: CASRVGIGWATDTQYF. The CDR3 nucleotides read TGCGCCAGCAGAGTTGGAATAGGTTGGGCCACAGATACGCAGTATTTT. The variable domain in full, with the rest retrieved from reference TRBV5-1 and TRBJ2-3, is KAGVTQTPRYLIKTRGQQVTLSCSPISGHRSVSWYQQTPGQGLQFLFEYFSETQRNKGNFPGRFSGRQFSNSRSEMNVSTLELGDSALYLCASRVGIGWATDTQYFGPGTRLTVL.

The chain combines TRBV6-5 with TRBJ1-6; D is unresolved. CDR1 and CDR2 from the germline V gene are MNHEY and SVGAGI. Trimming took 8 bases from V and 0 from J, leaving 8 bases between them. The CDR3 extends over 14 amino acids. CDR3 in DNA: TGTGCCAGCTATGAGGGCTCCTATAATTCACCCCTCCACTTT. The encoded protein is CASYEGSYNSPLHF.

The chain has TRBV5-4 and TRBJ2-5; 8 bases agree with TRBD1. The CDR3 sequence is 15 residues long. V lost 4 bases to trimming and J lost 4 bases; unmatched junction nucleotides: 9. CDR1 SGHNT and CDR2 YYREEE come from the germline V gene (reference sequence). The CDR3 spells CASSLGQGQRETQYF. For the CDR3, the DNA is TGTGCCAGCAGCCTTGGACAGGGACAGAGAGAGACCCAGTACTTC. Complete variable domain (other parts from reference TRBV5-4 and TRBJ2-5): ETGVTQSPTHLIKTRGQQVTLRCSSQSGHNTVSWYQQALGQGPQFIFQYYREEENGRGNFPPRFSGLQFPNYSSELNVNALELDDSALYLCASSLGQGQRETQYFGPGTRLLVL.

The chain carries TRBV27 and TRBJ1-5; no clear D. Germline lookup yields CDR1 MNHEY and CDR2 SMNVEV (reference sequence). Between the trimmed V and J ends, which lost 1 base and 3 bases, there was a span of 10 bases. This CDR3 has 15 residues. The chain's CDR3 is CASSLYPSYNQPQHF. DNA of the CDR3: TGTGCCAGCAGTTTATATCCCAGTTACAATCAGCCCCAGCATTTT.

The J gene is TRBJ1-4, the V gene TRBV7-2, with D tentatively TRBD1 (5 bases). The CDR3 is 14 residues long. Germline CDR1 SGHTA, CDR2 FQGNSA. V was cut by 1 base and J by 14 bases, with 17 bases left in between. The CDR3: CASSLVGGAAGLFF. The CDR3 DNA is TGTGCCAGCAGCTTAGTGGGGGGAGCTGCTGGCCTGTTTTTT.

The CDR3 protein is CASSQIVGHTGELFF. The CDR3 DNA follows: TGTGCCAGCAGCCAGATCGTTGGTCACACCGGGGAGCTGTTTTTT. V is TRBV7-2 and J is TRBJ2-2; D unresolved. Germline assignment: CDR1 SGHTA and CDR2 FQGNSA. The V and J ends lost 5 bases and 3 bases respectively, with 13 bases between them. The CDR3 extends over 15 amino acids.